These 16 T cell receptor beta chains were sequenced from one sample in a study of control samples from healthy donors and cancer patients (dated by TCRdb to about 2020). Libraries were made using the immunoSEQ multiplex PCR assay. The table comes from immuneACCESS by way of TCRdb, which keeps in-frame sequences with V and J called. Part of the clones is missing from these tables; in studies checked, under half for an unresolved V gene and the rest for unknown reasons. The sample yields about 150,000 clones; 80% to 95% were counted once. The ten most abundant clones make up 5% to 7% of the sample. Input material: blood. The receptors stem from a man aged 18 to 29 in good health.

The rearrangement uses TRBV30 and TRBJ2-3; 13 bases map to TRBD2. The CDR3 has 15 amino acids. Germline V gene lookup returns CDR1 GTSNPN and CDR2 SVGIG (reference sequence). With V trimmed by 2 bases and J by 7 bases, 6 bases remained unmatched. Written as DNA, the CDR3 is TGTGCCTGGAGTTGGGGGACTAGCGGGAAATATACGCAGTATTTT. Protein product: CAWSWGTSGKYTQYF.

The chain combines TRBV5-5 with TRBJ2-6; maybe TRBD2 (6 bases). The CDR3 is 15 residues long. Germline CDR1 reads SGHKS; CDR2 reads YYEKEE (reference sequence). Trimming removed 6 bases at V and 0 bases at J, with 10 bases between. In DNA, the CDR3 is TGTGCCAGCATCCCGGGGGTCTCTGGGGCCAACGTCCTGACTTTC. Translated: CASIPGVSGANVLTF.

Here the CDR3 DNA reads TGTGCCAGCAGTTACTCGCCGGCGGCCAAGGGAACAGATACGCAGTATTTT. Its translation: CASSYSPAAKGTDTQYF. J is TRBJ2-3 and V is TRBV6-2 or TRBV6-3, with no clear D. CDR3 length: 17 residues. CDR1 and CDR2 from the germline V gene are MNHEY and SVGEGT. V shed 0 bases and J shed 3 bases, with 16 bases lying between them.

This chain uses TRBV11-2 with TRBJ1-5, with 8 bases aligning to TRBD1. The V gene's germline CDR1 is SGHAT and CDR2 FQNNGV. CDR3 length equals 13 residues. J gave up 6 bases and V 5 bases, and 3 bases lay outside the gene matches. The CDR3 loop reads CASSTDRGQPQHF. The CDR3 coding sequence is TGTGCCAGCAGCACAGACAGGGGTCAGCCCCAGCATTTT.

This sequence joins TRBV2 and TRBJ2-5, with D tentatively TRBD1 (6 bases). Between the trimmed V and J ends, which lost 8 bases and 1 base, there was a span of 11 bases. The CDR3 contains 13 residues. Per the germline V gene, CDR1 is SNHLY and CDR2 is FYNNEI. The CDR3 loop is CASEGVRQETQYF. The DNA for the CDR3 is TGTGCCAGCGAGGGGGTCCGCCAAGAGACCCAGTACTTC.

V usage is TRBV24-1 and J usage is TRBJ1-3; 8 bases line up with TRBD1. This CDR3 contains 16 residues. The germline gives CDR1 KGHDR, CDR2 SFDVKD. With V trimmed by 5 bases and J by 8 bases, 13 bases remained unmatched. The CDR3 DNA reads TGTGCCACCAGTGTCCCTAAACAGGGGGGGGATGACACCATATATTTT. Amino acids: CATSVPKQGGDDTIYF.

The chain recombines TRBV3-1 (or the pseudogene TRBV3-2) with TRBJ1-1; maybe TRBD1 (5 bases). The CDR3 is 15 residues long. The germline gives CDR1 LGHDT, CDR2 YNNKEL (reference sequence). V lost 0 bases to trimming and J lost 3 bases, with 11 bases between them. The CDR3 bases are TGTGCCAGCAGCCAAGAAGGATCGGGGGACACTGAAGCTTTCTTT. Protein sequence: CASSQEGSGDTEAFF.

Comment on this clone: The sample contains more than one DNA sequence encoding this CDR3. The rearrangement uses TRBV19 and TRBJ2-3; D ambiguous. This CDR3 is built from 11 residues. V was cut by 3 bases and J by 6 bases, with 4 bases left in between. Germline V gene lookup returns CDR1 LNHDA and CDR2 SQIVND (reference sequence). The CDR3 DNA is TGTGCCAGTAGTATTGAGGATACGCAGTATTTT. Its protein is CASSIEDTQYF.

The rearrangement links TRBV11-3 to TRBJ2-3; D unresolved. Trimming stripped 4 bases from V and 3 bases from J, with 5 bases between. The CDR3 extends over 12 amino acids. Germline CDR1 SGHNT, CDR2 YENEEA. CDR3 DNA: TGTGCCAGCAGCTCACATACAGATACGCAGTATTTT. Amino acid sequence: CASSSHTDTQYF.

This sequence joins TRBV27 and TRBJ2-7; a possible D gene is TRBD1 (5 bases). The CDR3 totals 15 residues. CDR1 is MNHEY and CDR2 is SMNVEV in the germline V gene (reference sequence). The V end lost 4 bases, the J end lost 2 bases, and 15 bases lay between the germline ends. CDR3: CASSSVGHPPYEQYF. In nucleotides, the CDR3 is TGTGCCAGCAGTTCCGTTGGACACCCCCCCTACGAGCAGTACTTC.

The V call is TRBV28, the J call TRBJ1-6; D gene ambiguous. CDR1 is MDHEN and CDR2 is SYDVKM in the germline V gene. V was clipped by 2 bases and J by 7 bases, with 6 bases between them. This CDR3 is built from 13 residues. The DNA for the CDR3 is TGTGCCAGCAGTTTAGTAACAAATTCACCCCTCCACTTT. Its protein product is CASSLVTNSPLHF.

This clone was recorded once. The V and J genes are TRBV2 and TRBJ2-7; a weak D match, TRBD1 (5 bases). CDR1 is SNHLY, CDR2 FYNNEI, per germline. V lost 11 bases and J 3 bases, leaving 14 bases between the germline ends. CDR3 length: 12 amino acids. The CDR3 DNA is TGTGCCGCCCAGGGTATGGACTACGAGCAGTACTTC. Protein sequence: CAAQGMDYEQYF.

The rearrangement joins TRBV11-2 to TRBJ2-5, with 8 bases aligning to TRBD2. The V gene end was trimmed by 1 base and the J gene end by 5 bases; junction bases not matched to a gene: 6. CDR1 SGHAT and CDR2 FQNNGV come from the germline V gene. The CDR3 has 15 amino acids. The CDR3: CASSLVPGGPETQYF. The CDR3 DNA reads TGTGCCAGCAGCTTAGTGCCGGGGGGGCCGGAGACCCAGTACTTC.

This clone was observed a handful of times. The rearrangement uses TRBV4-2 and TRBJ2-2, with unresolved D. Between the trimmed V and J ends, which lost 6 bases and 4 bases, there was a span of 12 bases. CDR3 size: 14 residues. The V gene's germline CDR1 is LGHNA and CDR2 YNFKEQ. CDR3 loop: CASRGSGSTGELFF. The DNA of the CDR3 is TGTGCCAGCAGAGGGTCAGGCAGCACCGGGGAGCTGTTTTTT.

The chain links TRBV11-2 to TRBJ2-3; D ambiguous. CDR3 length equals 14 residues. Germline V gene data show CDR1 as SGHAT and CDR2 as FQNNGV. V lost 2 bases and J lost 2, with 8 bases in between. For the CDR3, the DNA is TGTGCCAGCAGCTTATCACACTCCACAGATACGCAGTATTTT. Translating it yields CASSLSHSTDTQYF. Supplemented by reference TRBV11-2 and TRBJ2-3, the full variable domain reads EAGVAQSPRYKIIEKRQSVAFWCNPISGHATLYWYQQILGQGPKLLIQFQNNGVVDDSQLPKDRFSAERLKGVDSTLKIQPAKLEDSAVYLCASSLSHSTDTQYFGPGTRLTVL.

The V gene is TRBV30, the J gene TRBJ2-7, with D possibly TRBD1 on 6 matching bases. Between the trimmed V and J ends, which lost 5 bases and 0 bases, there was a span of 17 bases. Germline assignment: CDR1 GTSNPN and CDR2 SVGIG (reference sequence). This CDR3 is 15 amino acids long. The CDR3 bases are TGTGCCTGGGGGATGGGCAGGGGTTCCTCCTACGAGCAGTACTTC. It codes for CAWGMGRGSSYEQYF.